What follows are 28 T cell receptor beta chains derived from one specimen sequenced in a study of blood T cell repertoires in COVID-19 (dated by TCRdb to the early 2020s). The method was the immunoSEQ multiplex PCR assay. TCRdb carries this immuneACCESS record with in-frame sequences only. Its versions omit some clonotypes, under half of them owing to an unresolved V gene in the studies checked, with the rest unexplained. The sample table shows roughly 150,000 clones, and 85% to 90% are seen once. The top ten clonotypes cover under 3% of the sample. Material: peripheral blood. These receptors all stem from a woman older than 75 with COVID-19, enrolled during active disease.

The chain combines TRBV19 with TRBJ1-5; no clear D. The length of the CDR3 is 14 residues. Germline V gene lookup returns CDR1 LNHDA and CDR2 SQIVND (reference sequence). Trimming pared 3 bases from V and 5 bases from J, leaving 11 bases between. The CDR3 bases are TGTGCCAGTAGTATTCCCGGCGGGCATCAGCCCCAGCATTTT. Its protein product is CASSIPGGHQPQHF.

This clone was observed a few times. The genes are TRBV7-2 and TRBJ1-3; D uncertain. Germline V lookup: CDR1 SGHTA, CDR2 FQGNSA. CDR3 length: 13 amino acids. The V end was cut by 5 bases, the J end by 4 bases, with 9 bases between. CDR3: CASSVSQGNTIYF. The CDR3, as DNA: TGTGCCAGCAGCGTTTCACAGGGAAACACCATATATTTT.

The chain links TRBV29-1 to TRBJ2-3, with 7 positions matching TRBD2. The V segment lost 5 bases and the J segment 4 bases; nucleotides outside the gene matches: 9. Germline V lookup: CDR1 SQVTM, CDR2 ANQGSEA. This CDR3 is 14 amino acids long. The CDR3 sequence is CSVRFAGDSDTQYF. The DNA for the CDR3 is TGCAGCGTTCGGTTTGCGGGAGACTCAGATACGCAGTATTTT.

Of note for this clone: A junction boundary mismatches the germline segment, possibly from a read error. The rearrangement joins TRBV6-5 to TRBJ1-3; TRBD1 aligns across 9 bases. Germline CDR1 reads MNHEY; CDR2 reads SVGAGI. CDR3 size: 14 residues. The CDR3 region is CASSHGTGIAKGNF. CDR3 coding DNA: TGTGCCAGCAGCCACGGGACAGGGATCGCAAAGGGCAATTTT.

J is TRBJ2-2 and V is TRBV28; TRBD1 is a possible D gene (5 bases). The CDR3 covers 15 residues. The germline V and J ends were trimmed by 6 bases and 5 bases, with 16 bases remaining between them. CDR1 is MDHEN and CDR2 is SYDVKM in the germline V gene. Here the CDR3 DNA reads TGTGCCAGCAGCACAGGTGGCCTGGGGACCGGGGAGCTGTTTTTT. This sequence encodes CASSTGGLGTGELFF.

V gene TRBV7-3 combines with J gene TRBJ1-1, with D possibly TRBD1 on 5 matching bases. V lost 4 bases and J 4 bases, leaving 13 bases between the germline ends. This CDR3 comprises 14 residues. Germline CDR1 and CDR2: SGHTA and FQGTGA. CDR3 DNA sequence: TGTGCCAGCAGCTCTGGGGCGGTCGGCACTGAAGCTTTCTTT. This encodes CASSSGAVGTEAFF.

In DNA, the CDR3 is TGTGCCATCAGACCCCACGGGACTAGCGGGAATGAGCAGTTCTTC. Residues: CAIRPHGTSGNEQFF. This chain joins TRBV10-3 and TRBJ2-1, with 12 bases fitting TRBD2. V shed 6 bases, J shed 7 bases, and the junction held 7 bases outside the gene matches. The CDR3 runs to 15 residues. Germline lookup yields CDR1 ENHRY and CDR2 SYGVKD.

This chain uses TRBV28 with TRBJ1-6, with 9 bases lining up with TRBD1. The CDR3 covers 15 residues. Germline V gene lookup returns CDR1 MDHEN and CDR2 SYDVKM. V lost 5 bases and J lost 11; bases outside the gene matches: 10. Here the CDR3 reads CASSLETGGTPPLHF. The CDR3 DNA reads TGTGCCAGCAGTCTAGAGACAGGGGGGACGCCACCCCTCCACTTT.

The CDR3 is CASSYPQVGVYTF. The CDR3 DNA reads TGTGCCAGCAGTTACCCCCAGGTCGGGGTCTACACCTTC. V is TRBV6-6 and J is TRBJ1-2; D gene unclear. Germline CDR1 reads MNHNY; CDR2 reads SVGAGI (reference sequence). The CDR3 consists of 13 residues. Trimming took off 2 bases at V and 10 bases at J, with 14 bases between the two ends.

The chain uses TRBV28 and TRBJ1-4; D is uncertain. The germline V gene encodes CDR1 MDHEN and CDR2 SYDVKM. Trimming took off 6 bases at V and 4 bases at J, with 12 bases between the two ends. The length of the CDR3 is 14 residues. Here the CDR3 reads CASRPDSVNEKLFF. The CDR3 DNA is TGTGCCAGCAGGCCCGACTCGGTTAATGAAAAACTGTTTTTT.

The V call is TRBV19, the J call TRBJ2-1; D is perhaps TRBD2 (6 bases). Germline lookup yields CDR1 LNHDA and CDR2 SQIVND (reference sequence). V dropped 2 bases and J dropped 9 bases, with 14 bases sitting between them. This CDR3 comprises 14 residues. CDR3 amino acids: CASSISEGMGEQFF. The CDR3 DNA reads as TGTGCCAGTAGTATATCGGAGGGTATGGGTGAGCAGTTCTTC.

This chain uses TRBV10-2 with TRBJ1-5, with a possible D match to TRBD1 (5 bases). This CDR3 comprises 15 residues. V dropped 0 bases and J dropped 3 bases, with 9 bases sitting between them. Germline loops: CDR1 WSHSY, CDR2 SAAADI. DNA for the CDR3: TGCGCCAGCAGTGAGTCGTCAGGGATCAATCAGCCCCAGCATTTT. Protein product: CASSESSGINQPQHF.

The J gene is TRBJ2-1, the V gene TRBV27; 13 bases are shared with TRBD2. After removal of 8 bases from V and 5 bases from J, the junction contained 3 bases not matched to a gene. CDR3 length equals 14 residues. CDR1 and CDR2 from the germline V gene are MNHEY and SMNVEV (reference sequence). As DNA, the CDR3 is TGTGCCAGCGGGGGACTAGCGGGGAACAATGAGCAGTTCTTC. Its protein is CASGGLAGNNEQFF.

This rearrangement joins TRBV7-6 to TRBJ1-1; 7 nucleotides line up with TRBD1. Per the germline V gene, CDR1 is SGHVS and CDR2 is FNYEAQ. After removal of 5 bases from V and 2 bases from J, the junction contained 2 bases not matched to a gene. The length of the CDR3 is 13 residues. In nucleotides, the CDR3 is TGTGCCAGCAGCCGACAGGGAAACACTGAAGCTTTCTTT. It yields the protein CASSRQGNTEAFF.

The rearrangement joins TRBV12-3 or TRBV12-4 to TRBJ2-1; 7 nucleotides line up with TRBD1. Trimming took 8 bases from V and 2 from J; bases not matched to a gene: 3. The CDR3 contains 13 residues. The DNA of the CDR3 is TGTGCCAGCTTCGGGACAGCCTACAATGAGCAGTTCTTC. Protein sequence: CASFGTAYNEQFF.

CDR3 coding DNA: TGTGCCAGTAGTCGTGGCACTAACTATGGCTACACCTTC. Amino acid sequence: CASSRGTNYGYTF. This chain joins TRBV19 and TRBJ1-2; D ambiguous. Per germline, CDR1 LNHDA and CDR2 SQIVND (reference sequence). CDR3 length: 13 amino acids. Trimming took 5 bases from V and 0 from J, leaving 7 bases between them.

The chain recombines TRBV29-1 with TRBJ2-7, with a tentative D call TRBD1 (6 bases). Per germline, CDR1 SQVTM and CDR2 ANQGSEA. The CDR3 is 14 amino acids. Between the trimmed V and J ends, which lost 5 bases and 3 bases, there was a span of 17 bases. As DNA, the CDR3 is TGCAGCGTTCGCTCCTTAAAAGGGGGCTACGAGCAGTACTTC. Protein product: CSVRSLKGGYEQYF.

This rearrangement joins TRBV6-5 to TRBJ1-5; D may be TRBD1 (6 bases). V gave up 8 bases and J gave up 5 bases, with 13 bases separating them. The CDR3 is 13 amino acids. Germline V gives CDR1 MNHEY, CDR2 SVGAGI. This CDR3 is CASGQGIDQPQHF. The CDR3 nucleotides are TGTGCCAGCGGGCAGGGGATCGATCAGCCCCAGCATTTT.

The CDR3 bases are TGCGCCAGCAGTCAAACAGGGGACGTACCGAGCCCCTACAATGAGCAGTTCTTC. As protein: CASSQTGDVPSPYNEQFF. The chain joins TRBV23-1 to TRBJ2-1, with 7 positions matching TRBD1. TRBV23-1 is placed among ORFs of uncertain function. Trimming at V came to 2 bases and at J to 2 bases, leaving 12 bases not matched to a gene. This CDR3 contains 18 residues.

This clone was seen once. The chain carries TRBV5-5 and TRBJ2-2; D ambiguous. In germline, CDR1 is SGHKS, CDR2 YYEKEE (reference sequence). The germline V and J ends were trimmed by 2 bases and 8 bases, with 19 bases remaining between them. The CDR3 spans 16 residues. CDR3 region: CASSFTPAPQVGELFF. CDR3 DNA sequence: TGTGCCAGCAGCTTTACGCCGGCTCCTCAGGTGGGGGAGCTGTTTTTT.

J is TRBJ2-6 and V is TRBV3-1 (or the pseudogene TRBV3-2); no clear D. Germline CDR1 and CDR2: LGHDT and YNNKEL (reference sequence). With 8 bases removed from V and 0 bases from J, the gap between germline ends came to 8 bases. CDR3 length: 14 residues. CDR3 loop: CASVHSSGANVLTF. DNA for the CDR3: TGTGCCAGCGTCCATAGCTCTGGGGCCAACGTCCTGACTTTC.

The chain recombines TRBV11-2 with TRBJ2-2; weak D call: TRBD1 (7 bases). The CDR3 is 16 residues long. V was trimmed by 6 bases and J by 4 bases, leaving 18 bases between them. CDR1 and CDR2 from the germline V gene are SGHAT and FQNNGV. CDR3 nucleotides: TGTGCCAGCAGAAAAGGCGGGGACAGTTTCACCGGGGAGCTGTTTTTT. Translation: CASRKGGDSFTGELFF.

This clone has just one count. The chain links TRBV9 to TRBJ2-1; TRBD2 might be the D (6 bases). With 4 bases removed from V and 5 bases from J, the gap between germline ends came to 16 bases. This CDR3 contains 15 residues. Germline values: CDR1 SGDLS, CDR2 YYNGEE. CDR3 nucleotides: TGTGCCAGCAGCCCCCGGGGGATGTCGGACAATGAGCAGTTCTTC. It translates to CASSPRGMSDNEQFF.

The chain combines TRBV19 with TRBJ1-2; the match to TRBD1 covers 7 bases. The trim removed 5 bases at V and 2 bases at J, leaving 5 bases unmatched. The germline CDR1 and CDR2 sequences are LNHDA and SQIVND (reference sequence). The CDR3 runs 14 residues. Here the CDR3 reads CASSAIQGNYGYTF. The CDR3 nucleotides read TGTGCCAGTAGTGCAATACAGGGGAACTATGGCTACACCTTC.

The gene calls are TRBV15 and TRBJ1-3; D might be TRBD1 (5 bases). Per the germline V gene, CDR1 is LNHNV and CDR2 is YYDKDF (reference sequence). This CDR3 has 16 residues. V was trimmed by 0 bases and J by 1 base, leaving 10 bases between them. CDR3 protein: CATSRDIGVSGNTIYF. CDR3 in DNA: TGTGCCACCAGCAGAGATATAGGGGTTTCTGGAAACACCATATATTTT. Filled out from reference TRBV15 and TRBJ1-3, the complete variable domain reads DAMVIQNPRYQVTQFGKPVTLSCSQTLNHNVMYWYQQKSSQAPKLLFHYYDKDFNNEADTPDNFQSRRPNTSFCFLDIRSPGLGDTAMYLCATSRDIGVSGNTIYFGEGSWLTVV.

The genes are TRBV19 and TRBJ2-3; 7 bases align to TRBD2. V shed 7 bases and J 4 bases; nucleotides not matched to a gene: 5. The CDR3 totals 13 residues. Germline CDR1 reads LNHDA; CDR2 reads SQIVND (reference sequence). CDR3 sequence (DNA): TGTGCCAGTAAGGCGGGAGCTGCAGATACGCAGTATTTT. This sequence encodes CASKAGAADTQYF.

The chain carries TRBV24-1 and TRBJ2-3, with 9 nucleotides matching TRBD1. After removal of 9 bases from V and 5 bases from J, the junction contained 8 bases not matched to a gene. CDR1 and CDR2 from the germline V gene are KGHDR and SFDVKD. The CDR3 extends over 14 amino acids. CDR3: CATGGQGEGDTQYF. The CDR3 DNA is TGTGCCACCGGGGGACAGGGAGAGGGAGATACGCAGTATTTT.

V and J are TRBV15 and TRBJ2-5; D is possibly TRBD1 (6 bases). V was cut by 4 bases and J by 3 bases, with 15 bases left in between. Per germline, CDR1 LNHNV and CDR2 YYDKDF (reference sequence). The CDR3 loop spans 15 amino acids. The CDR3 DNA sequence: TGTGCCACCAGCAAGGGACCAAACAGGGAAGAGACCCAGTACTTC. Protein: CATSKGPNREETQYF.